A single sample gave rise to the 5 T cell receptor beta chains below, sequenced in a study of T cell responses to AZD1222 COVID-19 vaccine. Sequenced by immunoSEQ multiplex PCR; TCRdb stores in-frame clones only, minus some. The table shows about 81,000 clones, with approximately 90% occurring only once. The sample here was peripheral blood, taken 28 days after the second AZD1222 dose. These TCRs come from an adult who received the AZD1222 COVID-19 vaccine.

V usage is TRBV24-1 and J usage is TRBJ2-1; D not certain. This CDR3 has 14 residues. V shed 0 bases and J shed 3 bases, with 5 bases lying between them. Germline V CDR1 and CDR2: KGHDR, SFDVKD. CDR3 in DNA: TGTGCCACCAGTGATTTGCAGAGCTACAATGAGCAGTTCTTC. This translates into CATSDLQSYNEQFF.

The chain's CDR3 is CASRTGGSGRDEQYF. In DNA, the CDR3 is TGTGCCAGCAGGACGGGAGGGAGCGGGAGGGACGAGCAGTACTTC. This chain connects TRBV28 to TRBJ2-7; TRBD2 aligns across 10 bases. The ends lost 6 bases at V and 5 bases at J; junction bases unmatched: 10. Germline assignment: CDR1 MDHEN and CDR2 SYDVKM. This CDR3 spans 15 amino acids.

CDR3 sequence: CASSQTLLARFYEQYF. The CDR3 DNA follows: TGTGCCAGCAGCCAAACCCTACTAGCCCGCTTTTACGAGCAGTACTTC. The gene calls are TRBV5-5 and TRBJ2-7; D may be TRBD2 (6 bases). CDR1 and CDR2 (germline): SGHKS, YYEKEE (reference sequence). V was shortened by 4 bases and J by 4 bases, with 21 bases between the two germline ends. This CDR3 region has 16 residues.

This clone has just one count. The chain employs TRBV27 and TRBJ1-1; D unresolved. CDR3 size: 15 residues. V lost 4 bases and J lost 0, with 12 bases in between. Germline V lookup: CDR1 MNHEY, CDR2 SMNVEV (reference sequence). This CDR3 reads CASSSGYKLNTEAFF. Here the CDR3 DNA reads TGTGCCAGCAGTTCAGGATATAAATTGAACACTGAAGCTTTCTTT.

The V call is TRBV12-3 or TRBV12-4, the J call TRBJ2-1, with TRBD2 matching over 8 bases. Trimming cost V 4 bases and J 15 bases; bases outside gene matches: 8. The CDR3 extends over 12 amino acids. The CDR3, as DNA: TGTGCCAGCAGTTCCGGATTAGCGGGGACGTTCTTC. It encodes CASSSGLAGTFF.